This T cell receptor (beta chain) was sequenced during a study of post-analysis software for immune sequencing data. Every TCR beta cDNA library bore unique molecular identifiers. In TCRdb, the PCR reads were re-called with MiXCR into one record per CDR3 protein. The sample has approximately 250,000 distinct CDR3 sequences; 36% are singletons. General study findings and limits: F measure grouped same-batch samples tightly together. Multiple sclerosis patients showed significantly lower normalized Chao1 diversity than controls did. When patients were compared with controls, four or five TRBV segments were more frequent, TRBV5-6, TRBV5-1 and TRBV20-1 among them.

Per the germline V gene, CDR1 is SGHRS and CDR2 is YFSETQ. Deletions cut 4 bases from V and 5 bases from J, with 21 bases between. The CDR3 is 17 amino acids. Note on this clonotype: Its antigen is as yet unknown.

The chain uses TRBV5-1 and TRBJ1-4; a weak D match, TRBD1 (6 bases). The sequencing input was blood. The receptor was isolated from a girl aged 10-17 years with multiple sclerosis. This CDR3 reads CASSRFLQGSANEKLFF. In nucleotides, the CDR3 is TGCGCCAGCAGCCGGTTCCTTCAGGGGAGTGCGAATGAAAAACTGTTTTTT.